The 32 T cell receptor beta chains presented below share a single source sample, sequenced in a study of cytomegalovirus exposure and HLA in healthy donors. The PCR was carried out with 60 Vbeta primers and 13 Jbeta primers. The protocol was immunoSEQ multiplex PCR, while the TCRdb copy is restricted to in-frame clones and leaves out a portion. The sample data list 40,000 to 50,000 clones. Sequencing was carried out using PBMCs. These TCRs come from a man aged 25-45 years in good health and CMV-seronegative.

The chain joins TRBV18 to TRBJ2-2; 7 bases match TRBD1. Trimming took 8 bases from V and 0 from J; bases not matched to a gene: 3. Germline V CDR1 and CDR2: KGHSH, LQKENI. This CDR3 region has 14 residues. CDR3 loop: CASLQGANTGELFF. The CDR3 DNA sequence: TGTGCCAGCCTGCAGGGGGCGAACACCGGGGAGCTGTTTTTT.

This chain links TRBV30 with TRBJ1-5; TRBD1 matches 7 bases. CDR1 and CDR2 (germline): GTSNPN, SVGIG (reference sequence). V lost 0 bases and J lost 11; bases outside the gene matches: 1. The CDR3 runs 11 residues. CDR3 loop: CAWSVQGSQHF. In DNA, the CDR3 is TGTGCCTGGAGTGTACAGGGGTCCCAGCATTTT.

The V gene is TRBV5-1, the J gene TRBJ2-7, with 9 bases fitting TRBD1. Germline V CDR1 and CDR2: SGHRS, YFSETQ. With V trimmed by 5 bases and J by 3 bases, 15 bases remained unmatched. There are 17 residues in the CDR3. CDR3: CASSLTGDREIFYEQYF. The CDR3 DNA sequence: TGCGCCAGCAGTCTCACGGGGGACAGGGAGATCTTCTACGAGCAGTACTTC.

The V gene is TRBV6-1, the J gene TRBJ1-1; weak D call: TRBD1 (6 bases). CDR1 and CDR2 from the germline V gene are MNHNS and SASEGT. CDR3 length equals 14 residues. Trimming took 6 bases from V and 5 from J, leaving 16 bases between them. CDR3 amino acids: CASSYDRSGTEAFF. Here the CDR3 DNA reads TGTGCCAGCAGCTATGACAGGTCAGGGACTGAAGCTTTCTTT.

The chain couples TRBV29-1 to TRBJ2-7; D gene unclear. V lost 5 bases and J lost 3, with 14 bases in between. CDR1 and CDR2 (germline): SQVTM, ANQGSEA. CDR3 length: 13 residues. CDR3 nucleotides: TGCAGCGTTTCAGACAATGTTCTCTACGAGCAGTACTTC. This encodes CSVSDNVLYEQYF.

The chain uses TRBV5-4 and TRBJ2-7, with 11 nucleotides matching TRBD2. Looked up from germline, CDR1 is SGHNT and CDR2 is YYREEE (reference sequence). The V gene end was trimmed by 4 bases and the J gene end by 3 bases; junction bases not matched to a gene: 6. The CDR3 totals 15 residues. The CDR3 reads CASSRTSGRVYEQYF. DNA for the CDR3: TGTGCCAGCAGCAGAACTAGCGGGAGAGTCTACGAGCAGTACTTC.

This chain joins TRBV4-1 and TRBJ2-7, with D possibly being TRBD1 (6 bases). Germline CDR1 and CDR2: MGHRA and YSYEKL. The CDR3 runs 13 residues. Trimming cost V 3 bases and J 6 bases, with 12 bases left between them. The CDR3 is CASSQARGSEQYF. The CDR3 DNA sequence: TGCGCCAGCAGCCAGGCCAGGGGTAGCGAGCAGTACTTC.

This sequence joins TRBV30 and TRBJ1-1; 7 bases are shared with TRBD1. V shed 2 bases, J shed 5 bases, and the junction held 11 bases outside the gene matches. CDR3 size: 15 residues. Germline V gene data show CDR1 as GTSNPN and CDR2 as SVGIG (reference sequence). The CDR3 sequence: CAWSPPTGRRTEAFF. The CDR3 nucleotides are TGTGCCTGGAGTCCCCCGACAGGGAGAAGGACTGAAGCTTTCTTT.

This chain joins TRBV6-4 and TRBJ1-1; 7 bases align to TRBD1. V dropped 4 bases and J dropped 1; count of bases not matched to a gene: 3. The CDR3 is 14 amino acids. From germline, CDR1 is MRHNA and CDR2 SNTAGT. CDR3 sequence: CASSAQGSNTEAFF. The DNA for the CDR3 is TGTGCCAGCAGTGCACAGGGGTCGAACACTGAAGCTTTCTTT.

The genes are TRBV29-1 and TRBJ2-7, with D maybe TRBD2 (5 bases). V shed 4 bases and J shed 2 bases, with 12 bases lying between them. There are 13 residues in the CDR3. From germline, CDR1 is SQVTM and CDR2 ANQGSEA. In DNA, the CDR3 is TGCAGCGTTGTTGTGGACTCACCCTACGAGCAGTACTTC. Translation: CSVVVDSPYEQYF.

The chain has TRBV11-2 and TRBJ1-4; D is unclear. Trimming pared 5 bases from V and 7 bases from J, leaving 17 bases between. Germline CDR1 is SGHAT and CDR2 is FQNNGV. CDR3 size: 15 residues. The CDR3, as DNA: TGTGCCAGCAGCCTCTTGGGTGCTAGGAGTGAAAAACTGTTTTTT. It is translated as CASSLLGARSEKLFF.

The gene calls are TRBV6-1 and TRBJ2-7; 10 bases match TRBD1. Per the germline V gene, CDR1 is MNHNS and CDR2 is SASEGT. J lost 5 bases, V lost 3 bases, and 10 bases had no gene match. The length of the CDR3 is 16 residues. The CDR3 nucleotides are TGTGCCAGCAGTGAGGCCGGGACAGGGGCACTTAACGAGCAGTACTTC. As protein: CASSEAGTGALNEQYF.

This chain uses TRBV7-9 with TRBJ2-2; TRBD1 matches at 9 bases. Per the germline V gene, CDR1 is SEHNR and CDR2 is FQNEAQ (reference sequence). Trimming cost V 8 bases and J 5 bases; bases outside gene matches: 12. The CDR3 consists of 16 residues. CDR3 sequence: CASYPGWTGETGELFF. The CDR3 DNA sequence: TGTGCCAGCTATCCGGGGTGGACAGGGGAAACCGGGGAGCTGTTTTTT.

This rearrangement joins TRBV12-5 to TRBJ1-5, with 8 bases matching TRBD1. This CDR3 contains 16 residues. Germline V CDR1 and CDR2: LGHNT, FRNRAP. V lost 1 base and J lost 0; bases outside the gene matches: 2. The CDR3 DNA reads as TGTGCTAGTGGTTTGGGACAGGGGAATAGCAATCAGCCCCAGCATTTT. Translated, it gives CASGLGQGNSNQPQHF.

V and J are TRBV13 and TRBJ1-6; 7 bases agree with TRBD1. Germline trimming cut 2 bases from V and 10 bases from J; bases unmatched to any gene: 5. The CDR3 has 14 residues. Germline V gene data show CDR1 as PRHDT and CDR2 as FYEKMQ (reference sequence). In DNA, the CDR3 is TGTGCCAGCAGCTTATTAGGGGGCGAATCACCCCTCCACTTT. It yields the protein CASSLLGGESPLHF.

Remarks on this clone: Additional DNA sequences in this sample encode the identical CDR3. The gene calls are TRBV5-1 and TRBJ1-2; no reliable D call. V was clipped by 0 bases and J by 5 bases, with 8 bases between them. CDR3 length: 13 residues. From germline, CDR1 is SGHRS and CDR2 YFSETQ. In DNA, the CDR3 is TGCGCCAGCAGCTTGGAGCCGGGGTATGGCTACACCTTC. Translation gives CASSLEPGYGYTF.

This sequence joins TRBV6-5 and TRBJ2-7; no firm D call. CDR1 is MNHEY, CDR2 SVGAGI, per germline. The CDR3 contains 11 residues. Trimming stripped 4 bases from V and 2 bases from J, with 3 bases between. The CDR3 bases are TGTGCCAGCAGTTCCACCTACGAGCAGTACTTC. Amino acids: CASSSTYEQYF.

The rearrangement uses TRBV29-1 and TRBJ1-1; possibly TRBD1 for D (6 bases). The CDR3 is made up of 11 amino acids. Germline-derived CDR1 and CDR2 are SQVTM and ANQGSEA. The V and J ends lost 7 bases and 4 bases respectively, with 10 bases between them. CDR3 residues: CSGGQSTEAFF. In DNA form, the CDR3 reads TGCAGCGGTGGACAGTCCACTGAAGCTTTCTTT.

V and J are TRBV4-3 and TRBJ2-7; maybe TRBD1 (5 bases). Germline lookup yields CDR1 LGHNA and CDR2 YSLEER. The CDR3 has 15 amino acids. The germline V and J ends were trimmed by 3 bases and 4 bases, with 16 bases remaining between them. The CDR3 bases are TGCGCCAGCAGCCAGTTAGGGGCAGGGATTTACGAGCAGTACTTC. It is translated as CASSQLGAGIYEQYF.

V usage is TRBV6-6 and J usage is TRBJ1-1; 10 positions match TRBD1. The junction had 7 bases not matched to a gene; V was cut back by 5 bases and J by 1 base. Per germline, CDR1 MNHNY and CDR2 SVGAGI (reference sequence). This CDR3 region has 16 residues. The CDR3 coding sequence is TGTGCCAGCAGTCAGGGACAGGGGAGGGGGAACACTGAAGCTTTCTTT. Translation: CASSQGQGRGNTEAFF.

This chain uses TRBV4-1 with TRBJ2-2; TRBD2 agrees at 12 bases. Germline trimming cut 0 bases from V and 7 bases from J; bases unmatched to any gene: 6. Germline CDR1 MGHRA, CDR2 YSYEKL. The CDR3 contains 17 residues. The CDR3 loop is CASSQDRASGRGGELFF. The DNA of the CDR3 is TGCGCCAGCAGCCAAGATAGAGCTAGCGGGAGGGGCGGGGAGCTGTTTTTT.

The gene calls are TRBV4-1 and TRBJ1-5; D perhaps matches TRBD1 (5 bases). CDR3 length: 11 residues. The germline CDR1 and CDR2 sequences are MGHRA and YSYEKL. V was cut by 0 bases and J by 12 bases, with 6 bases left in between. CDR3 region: CASSQDGHQHF. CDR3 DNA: TGCGCCAGCAGCCAAGACGGACACCAGCATTTT.

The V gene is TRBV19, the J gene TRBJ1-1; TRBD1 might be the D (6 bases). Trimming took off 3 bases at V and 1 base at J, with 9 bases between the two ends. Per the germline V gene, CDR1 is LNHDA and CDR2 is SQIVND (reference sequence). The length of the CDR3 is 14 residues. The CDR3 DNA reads TGTGCCAGTAGTATCAGGGGCAGGAACACTGAAGCTTTCTTT. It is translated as CASSIRGRNTEAFF.

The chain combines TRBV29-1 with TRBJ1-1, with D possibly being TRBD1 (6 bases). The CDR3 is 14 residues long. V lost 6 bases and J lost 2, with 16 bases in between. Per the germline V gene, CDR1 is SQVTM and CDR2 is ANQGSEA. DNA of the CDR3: TGCAGCGTGTTACAGGGAGGGGTAAACACTGAAGCTTTCTTT. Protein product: CSVLQGGVNTEAFF.

CDR3 amino acids: CAWQEGAGYGYTF. CDR3 DNA: TGTGCCTGGCAGGAGGGGGCTGGCTATGGCTACACCTTC. The chain uses TRBV30 and TRBJ1-2; 7 bases align to TRBD1. This CDR3 comprises 13 residues. The junction had 7 bases not matched to a gene; V was cut back by 5 bases and J by 4 bases. CDR1 and CDR2 (germline): GTSNPN, SVGIG (reference sequence).

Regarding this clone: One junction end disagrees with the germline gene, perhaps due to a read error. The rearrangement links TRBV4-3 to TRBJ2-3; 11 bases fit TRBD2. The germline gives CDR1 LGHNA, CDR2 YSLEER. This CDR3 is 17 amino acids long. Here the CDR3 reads CASSPRLAGTSTDKQYF. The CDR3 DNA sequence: TGCGCCAGCAGCCCCCGACTAGCGGGGACTAGCACAGATAAGCAGTATTTT.

CDR3 coding DNA: TGTGCCTGGACCTCGGGACTTAGTGGGGCTGAAGCTTTCTTT. Protein product: CAWTSGLSGAEAFF. The chain has TRBV30 and TRBJ1-1; a weak D match, TRBD1 (5 bases). The V gene lost 4 bases and the J gene lost 6 bases, with 18 bases spanning the gap. The germline gives CDR1 GTSNPN, CDR2 SVGIG (reference sequence). The CDR3 sequence is 14 residues long.

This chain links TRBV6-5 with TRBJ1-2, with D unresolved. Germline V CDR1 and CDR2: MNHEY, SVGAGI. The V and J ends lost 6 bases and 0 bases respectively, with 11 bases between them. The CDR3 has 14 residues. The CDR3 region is CASRGRGPNYGYTF. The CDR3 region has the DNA TGTGCCAGCAGGGGAAGAGGGCCTAACTATGGCTACACCTTC.

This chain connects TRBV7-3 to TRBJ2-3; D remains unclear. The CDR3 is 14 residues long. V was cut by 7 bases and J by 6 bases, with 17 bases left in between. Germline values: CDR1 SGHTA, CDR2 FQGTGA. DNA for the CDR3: TGTGCCAGCAAACAGATCCCACCGGTCGATACGCAGTATTTT. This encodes CASKQIPPVDTQYF.

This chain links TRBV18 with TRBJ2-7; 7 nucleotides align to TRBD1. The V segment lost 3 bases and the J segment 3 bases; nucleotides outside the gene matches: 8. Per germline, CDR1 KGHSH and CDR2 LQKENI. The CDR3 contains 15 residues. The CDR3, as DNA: TGTGCCAGCTCACCTCCTGGGACAGACAGCTACGAGCAGTACTTC. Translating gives CASSPPGTDSYEQYF.

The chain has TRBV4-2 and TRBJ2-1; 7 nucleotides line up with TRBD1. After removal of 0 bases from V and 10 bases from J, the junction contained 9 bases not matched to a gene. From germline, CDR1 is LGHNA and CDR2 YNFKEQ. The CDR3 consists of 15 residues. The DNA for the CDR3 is TGTGCCAGCAGCCAAGAGACAGGGATCGGGCAAGAGCAGTTCTTC. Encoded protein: CASSQETGIGQEQFF.

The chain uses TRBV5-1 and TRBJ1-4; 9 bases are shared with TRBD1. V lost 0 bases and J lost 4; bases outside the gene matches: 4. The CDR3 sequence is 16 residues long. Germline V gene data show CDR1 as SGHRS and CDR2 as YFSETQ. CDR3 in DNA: TGCGCCAGCAGCTTGGCGGGACAGGGTATTAATGAAAAACTGTTTTTT. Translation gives CASSLAGQGINEKLFF.